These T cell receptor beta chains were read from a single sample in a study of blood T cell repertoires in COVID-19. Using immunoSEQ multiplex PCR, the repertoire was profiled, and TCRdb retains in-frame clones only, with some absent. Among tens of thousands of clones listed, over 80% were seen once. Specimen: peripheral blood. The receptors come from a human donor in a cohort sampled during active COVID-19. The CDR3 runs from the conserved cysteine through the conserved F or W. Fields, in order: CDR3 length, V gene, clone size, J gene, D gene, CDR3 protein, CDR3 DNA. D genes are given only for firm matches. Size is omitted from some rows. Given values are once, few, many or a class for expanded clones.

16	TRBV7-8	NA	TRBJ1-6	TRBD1	CASSLAGQIYNSPLHF	TGTGCCAGCAGCTTAGCGGGACAGATATATAATTCACCCCTCCACTTT
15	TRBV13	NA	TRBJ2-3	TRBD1	CASSSGQGTTDTQYF	TGTGCCAGCAGCTCCGGACAGGGGACAACAGATACGCAGTATTTT
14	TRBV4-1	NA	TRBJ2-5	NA	CASSQGTEKETQYF	TGCGCCAGCAGCCAAGGGACAGAGAAAGAGACCCAGTACTTC
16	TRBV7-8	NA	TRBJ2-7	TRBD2	CASSSQSRGSRYEQYF	TGTGCCAGCAGCTCCCAGTCGCGCGGGAGCCGTTACGAGCAGTACTTC
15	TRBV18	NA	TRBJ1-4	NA	CASSPETDLNEKLFF	TGTGCCAGCTCACCCGAGACAGACTTAAATGAAAAACTGTTTTTT
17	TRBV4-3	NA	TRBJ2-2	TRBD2	CASSQAVGTSGTGELFF	TGCGCCAGCAGCCAAGCCGTGGGGACTAGCGGGACCGGGGAGCTGTTTTTT
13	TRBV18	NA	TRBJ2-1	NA	CASSPRLINEQFF	TGTGCCAGCTCACCAAGACTTATTAATGAGCAGTTCTTC
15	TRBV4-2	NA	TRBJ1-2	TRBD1	CASSQDLQGAIGYTF	TGTGCCAGCAGCCAAGACTTACAGGGGGCGATTGGCTACACCTTC
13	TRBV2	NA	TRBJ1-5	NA	CASRGQANQPQHF	TGTGCCAGCAGGGGCCAGGCCAATCAGCCCCAGCATTTT
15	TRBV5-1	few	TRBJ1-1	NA	CASSLTTGLNTEAFF	TGCGCCAGCAGCTTGACTACAGGGCTAAACACTGAAGCTTTCTTT
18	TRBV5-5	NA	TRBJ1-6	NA	CASSLLGDSSSYNSPLHF	TGTGCCAGCAGCTTGTTAGGGGATTCCAGCTCCTATAATTCACCCCTCCACTTT
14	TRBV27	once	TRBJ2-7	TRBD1	CASGQGQGPYEQYF	TGTGCCAGCGGACAGGGACAGGGGCCCTACGAGCAGTACTTC
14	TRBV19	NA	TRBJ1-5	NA	CASSMSQGIMPQHF	TGTGCCAGTAGTATGTCTCAGGGGATTATGCCCCAGCATTTT
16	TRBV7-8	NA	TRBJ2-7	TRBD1	CASSLALGTGGYEQYF	TGTGCCAGCAGCTTAGCTCTGGGGACAGGGGGCTACGAGCAGTACTTC
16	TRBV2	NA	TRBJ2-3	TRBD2	CASSEETSGSTDTQYF	TGTGCCAGCAGTGAAGAGACTAGCGGAAGCACAGATACGCAGTATTTT
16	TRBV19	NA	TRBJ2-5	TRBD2	CASSIGGGGAGETQYF	TGTGCCAGTAGTATCGGGGGCGGGGGGGCCGGAGAGACCCAGTACTTC
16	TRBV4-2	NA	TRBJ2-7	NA	CASSQAAQGTYYEQYF	TGTGCCAGCAGCCAAGCCGCCCAGGGGACCTATTACGAGCAGTACTTC
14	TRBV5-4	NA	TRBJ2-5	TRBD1	CASSLRGGGETQYF	TGTGCCAGCAGCTTGCGAGGGGGCGGTGAGACCCAGTACTTC
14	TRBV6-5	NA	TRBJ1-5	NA	CASSYSQGGQPQHF	TGTGCCAGCAGTTACTCGCAGGGTGGCCAGCCCCAGCATTTT
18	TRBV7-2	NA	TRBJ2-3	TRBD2	CASSLPGLAGGRTDTQYF	TGTGCCAGCAGCCTCCCCGGACTAGCGGGGGGTCGAACAGATACGCAGTATTTT
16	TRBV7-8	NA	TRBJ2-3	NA	CASSLAMGTGTDTQYF	TGTGCCAGCAGCTTAGCCATGGGTACGGGTACAGATACGCAGTATTTT
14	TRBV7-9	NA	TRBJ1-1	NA	CASSPGQENTEAFF	TGTGCCAGCAGCCCTGGACAAGAGAACACTGAAGCTTTCTTT
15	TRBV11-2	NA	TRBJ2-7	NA	CASSLGRGQGYEQYF	TGTGCCAGCAGCTTAGGAAGGGGTCAGGGCTACGAGCAGTACTTC
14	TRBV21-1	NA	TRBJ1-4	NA	CASSNQGSNEKLFF	TGTGCCAGCAGCAACCAGGGGAGTAATGAAAAACTGTTTTTT
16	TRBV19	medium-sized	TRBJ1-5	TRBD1	CASSTRRQGGDQPQHF	TGTGCCAGTAGTACCCGCCGACAGGGAGGAGATCAGCCCCAGCATTTT
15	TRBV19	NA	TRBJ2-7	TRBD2	CASRLAGSGAYEQYF	TGTGCCAGTAGACTAGCGGGTTCAGGAGCCTACGAGCAGTACTTC
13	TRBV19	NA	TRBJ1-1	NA	CASSMMGSTEAFF	TGTGCCAGTAGTATGATGGGGAGCACTGAAGCTTTCTTT
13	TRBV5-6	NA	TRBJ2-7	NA	CASSPYRDYEQYF	TGTGCCAGCAGCCCCTACAGGGACTACGAGCAGTACTTC